These 28 T cell receptor beta chains originate from one sample sequenced in a study of blood T cell repertoires in COVID-19. TCRdb's table, derived via immunoSEQ multiplex PCR, lists solely in-frame clones and lacks some. The sample holds approximately 200,000 clones; 89% are singletons and the top ten take around 2.3%. Sequencing was carried out using PBMCs or T cells enriched from blood (not recorded which). Every receptor here comes from a woman in her thirties or forties with acute COVID-19.

The chain has TRBV19 and TRBJ2-2; a possible D gene is TRBD1 (5 bases). CDR3 size: 15 residues. The V gene lost 3 bases and the J gene lost 7 bases, with 15 bases spanning the gap. Germline V lookup: CDR1 LNHDA, CDR2 SQIVND (reference sequence). CDR3 region: CASSMLQGTGGELFF. CDR3 coding DNA: TGTGCCAGTAGTATGTTGCAGGGTACGGGCGGGGAGCTGTTTTTT.

The chain uses TRBV5-4 and TRBJ1-4; TRBD1 might be the D (5 bases). The CDR3 has 15 residues. Germline V lookup: CDR1 SGHNT, CDR2 YYREEE (reference sequence). V was trimmed by 0 bases and J by 8 bases, leaving 14 bases between them. The CDR3 region has the DNA TGTGCCAGCAGCTTGGGGCTAGGGACTGGGGAAAAACTGTTTTTT. Translating it yields CASSLGLGTGEKLFF.

This clone appeared a single time. V usage is TRBV15 and J usage is TRBJ2-3; 7 nucleotides align to TRBD2. The CDR3 loop spans 15 amino acids. CDR1 is LNHNV and CDR2 is YYDKDF in the germline V gene (reference sequence). V trimming: 6 bases; J trimming: 6 bases; junction bases outside the gene matches: 12. CDR3 protein: CATRPSGIRRDTQYF. For the CDR3, the DNA is TGTGCCACCAGACCGAGCGGGATCCGCCGGGATACGCAGTATTTT.

The J gene is TRBJ2-1, the V gene TRBV9; the match to TRBD2 covers 11 bases. Germline assignment: CDR1 SGDLS and CDR2 YYNGEE. This CDR3 region has 14 residues. The V gene end was trimmed by 2 bases and the J gene end by 6 bases; junction bases not matched to a gene: 1. The CDR3 region is CASSVSGGGNEQFF. As DNA, the CDR3 is TGTGCCAGCAGCGTTAGCGGGGGGGGCAATGAGCAGTTCTTC. The full variable domain, with the rest looked up from reference TRBV9 and TRBJ2-1, is DSGVTQTPKHLITATGQRVTLRCSPRSGDLSVYWYQQSLDQGLQFLIQYYNGEERAKGNILERFSAQQFPDLHSELNLSSLELGDSALYFCASSVSGGGNEQFFGPGTRLTVL.

The rearrangement uses TRBV15 and TRBJ1-1; TRBD1 agrees at 9 bases. Germline assignment: CDR1 LNHNV and CDR2 YYDKDF (reference sequence). V was clipped by 3 bases and J by 2 bases; unmatched bases: 4. The length of the CDR3 is 15 residues. The CDR3 region is CATSRDRGGNTEAFF. CDR3 in DNA: TGTGCCACCAGCAGGGACAGGGGAGGTAACACTGAAGCTTTCTTT.

V and J are TRBV6-1 and TRBJ1-6; D remains unclear. Trimming took 1 base from V and 5 from J, leaving 6 bases between them. Per the germline V gene, CDR1 is MNHNS and CDR2 is SASEGT. The CDR3 is made up of 14 amino acids. Here the CDR3 reads CASSEVLDNSPLHF. CDR3 sequence (DNA): TGTGCCAGCAGTGAAGTACTGGATAATTCACCCCTCCACTTT.

The rearrangement uses TRBV7-2 and TRBJ2-2; 10 nucleotides line up with TRBD2. The trim removed 1 base at V and 1 base at J, leaving 6 bases unmatched. The germline V gene has CDR1 SGHTA and CDR2 FQGNSA. The CDR3 is 18 residues long. As DNA, the CDR3 is TGTGCCAGCAGCTTAGTAAAGCTAGCGGGAGAGAACACCGGGGAGCTGTTTTTT. Residues: CASSLVKLAGENTGELFF.

This rearrangement joins TRBV7-2 to TRBJ2-5; weak D call: TRBD1 (6 bases). Germline V lookup: CDR1 SGHTA, CDR2 FQGNSA. Trimming took off 2 bases at V and 3 bases at J, with 16 bases between the two ends. The CDR3 covers 16 residues. The CDR3 coding sequence is TGTGCCAGCAGCTTAAGTATATTTGGGGGCGAAGAGACCCAGTACTTC. It is translated as CASSLSIFGGEETQYF.

The chain has TRBV24-1 and TRBJ1-4, with D possibly being TRBD1 (6 bases). Germline CDR1 reads KGHDR; CDR2 reads SFDVKD. The CDR3 is made up of 13 amino acids. The V end was cut by 6 bases, the J end by 8 bases, with 12 bases between. The CDR3 region has the DNA TGTGCCACCAGTCAGGGGCCTATGGAAAAACTGTTTTTT. This encodes CATSQGPMEKLFF.

V is TRBV4-1 and J is TRBJ2-1; TRBD1 agrees at 8 bases. Germline lookup yields CDR1 MGHRA and CDR2 YSYEKL. The length of the CDR3 is 15 residues. Losses at the gene ends were 5 bases for V and 1 base for J; bases not matched to a gene: 4. The CDR3 sequence is CASSFTGGSYNEQFF. The CDR3 DNA reads as TGCGCCAGCAGCTTTACAGGGGGGTCCTACAATGAGCAGTTCTTC.

V is TRBV7-2 and J is TRBJ2-1, with TRBD1 matching 8 bases. V trimming: 3 bases; J trimming: 9 bases; junction bases outside the gene matches: 4. This CDR3 has 13 amino acids. Germline V CDR1 and CDR2: SGHTA, FQGNSA. CDR3 loop: CASSLDRAREQFF. The CDR3 DNA reads TGTGCCAGCAGCTTGGACAGGGCTCGTGAGCAGTTCTTC.

The chain couples TRBV4-1 to TRBJ2-4; 10 bases are a match to TRBD1. Germline V gives CDR1 MGHRA, CDR2 YSYEKL. The junction had 4 bases not matched to a gene; V was cut back by 3 bases and J by 8 bases. The CDR3 extends over 14 amino acids. This chain's CDR3 is CASSHGQGEDIQYF. CDR3 DNA: TGCGCCAGCAGCCACGGACAGGGGGAGGACATTCAGTACTTC.

The chain links TRBV3-1 (or the pseudogene TRBV3-2) to TRBJ2-3; TRBD2 agrees at 12 bases. CDR3 length: 18 amino acids. Germline values: CDR1 LGHDT, CDR2 YNNKEL (reference sequence). V shed 3 bases, J shed 4 bases, and the junction held 11 bases outside the gene matches. Here the CDR3 DNA reads TGTGCCAGCAGCCATGGGGCCCTGACTAGCGGGAGAGCAGATACGCAGTATTTT. It translates to CASSHGALTSGRADTQYF.

This clone has ten or more counts. The chain couples TRBV3-1 (or the pseudogene TRBV3-2) to TRBJ2-1; 14 positions agree with TRBD2. The germline CDR1 and CDR2 sequences are LGHDT and YNNKEL (reference sequence). Trimming at V came to 5 bases and at J to 7 bases, leaving 4 bases not matched to a gene. The CDR3 sequence is 15 residues long. CDR3 sequence: CASSWTSGRKNEQFF. The DNA for the CDR3 is TGTGCCAGCAGCTGGACTAGCGGGAGGAAGAATGAGCAGTTCTTC.

The chain carries TRBV6-6 and TRBJ1-4; 7 bases agree with TRBD1. The V and J ends lost 7 bases and 8 bases, in that order; junction bases with no gene match: 10. This CDR3 comprises 14 residues. Germline V gene sequence: CDR1 MNHNY, CDR2 SVGAGI (reference sequence). CDR3 residues: CASIGKGAVEKLFF. The CDR3 DNA follows: TGTGCCAGCATAGGAAAGGGGGCGGTGGAAAAACTGTTTTTT.

This sequence joins TRBV7-9 and TRBJ1-2, with D maybe TRBD1 (6 bases). The CDR3 extends over 14 amino acids. In germline, CDR1 is SEHNR, CDR2 FQNEAQ (reference sequence). Trimming took 2 bases from V and 5 from J, leaving 12 bases between them. The CDR3 coding sequence is TGTGCCAGCAGCTTATTGGCAGGGGAGTATGGCTACACCTTC. Protein product: CASSLLAGEYGYTF.

The chain employs TRBV5-5 and TRBJ2-7, with D possibly matching TRBD2 (5 bases). The CDR3 contains 14 residues. Trimming cost V 5 bases and J 7 bases, with 19 bases left between them. Looked up from germline, CDR1 is SGHKS and CDR2 is YYEKEE (reference sequence). The CDR3 DNA reads TGTGCCAGCAGTCCGGGTCGGAGTACGGGGGAGCAGTACTTC. It yields the protein CASSPGRSTGEQYF.

The gene calls are TRBV11-2 and TRBJ1-2, with 11 bases that match TRBD1. This CDR3 is built from 17 residues. Trimming took 4 bases from V and 6 from J; bases not matched to a gene: 13. CDR1 is SGHAT, CDR2 FQNNGV, per germline. The CDR3 nucleotides read TGTGCCAGCAGCTCACTCCGGACAGGGGGCTCGATCCATGGCTACACCTTC. Translating it yields CASSSLRTGGSIHGYTF.

V is TRBV5-4 and J is TRBJ2-7; a weak D match, TRBD2 (6 bases). CDR3 length equals 12 residues. Trimming cost V 8 bases and J 6 bases, with 15 bases left between them. Germline V lookup: CDR1 SGHNT, CDR2 YYREEE (reference sequence). In DNA form, the CDR3 reads TGTGCCAGTTCTGTGGGGAGGTCCGAGCAGTACTTC. This translates into CASSVGRSEQYF.

V gene TRBV6-5 combines with J gene TRBJ1-6; TRBD1 matches at 7 bases. The CDR3 is made up of 15 amino acids. Trimming at V came to 6 bases and at J to 4 bases, leaving 6 bases not matched to a gene. Per the germline V gene, CDR1 is MNHEY and CDR2 is SVGAGI. The CDR3 nucleotides read TGTGCCAGCAGCCCGGGACAGCGTTATAATTCACCCCTCCACTTT. Its translation is CASSPGQRYNSPLHF.

The rearrangement uses TRBV7-3 and TRBJ2-7, with D possibly TRBD2 on 6 matching bases. Trimming pared 2 bases from V and 3 bases from J, leaving 17 bases between. The CDR3 runs to 16 residues. Germline V gene data show CDR1 as SGHTA and CDR2 as FQGTGA. CDR3 DNA sequence: TGTGCCAGCAGCTTAGAGTGGGAAAAGCGGGTCTACGAGCAGTACTTC. Encoded protein: CASSLEWEKRVYEQYF.

This clone was found a few times. V and J are TRBV19 and TRBJ1-5; 7 bases agree with TRBD1. The germline V gene has CDR1 LNHDA and CDR2 SQIVND (reference sequence). This CDR3 is built from 13 residues. The V and J ends lost 10 bases and 4 bases, in that order; junction bases with no gene match: 7. The CDR3 DNA is TGTGCCACCAGACAGGGACGGAATCAGCCCCAGCATTTT. Protein: CATRQGRNQPQHF.

The chain joins TRBV3-1 (or the pseudogene TRBV3-2) to TRBJ2-6; D perhaps matches TRBD2 (5 bases). CDR1 and CDR2 (germline): LGHDT, YNNKEL (reference sequence). V shed 0 bases and J shed 1 base, with 13 bases lying between them. CDR3 size: 18 residues. The CDR3 DNA reads as TGTGCCAGCAGCCAAGATCTTGGCTCGGGGTCTGGGGCCAACGTCCTGACTTTC. Translation gives CASSQDLGSGSGANVLTF.

The gene calls are TRBV12-5 and TRBJ2-7; TRBD2 might be the D (5 bases). Per germline, CDR1 LGHNT and CDR2 FRNRAP. Trimming removed 6 bases at V and 5 bases at J, with 20 bases between. CDR3 length: 15 amino acids. CDR3 protein: CASGGLAGVGNEQYF. The CDR3 region has the DNA TGTGCTAGTGGGGGCTTGGCCGGGGTGGGCAACGAGCAGTACTTC.

This rearrangement joins TRBV6-5 to TRBJ1-2; no reliable D call. Per germline, CDR1 MNHEY and CDR2 SVGAGI. The germline V and J ends were trimmed by 6 bases and 7 bases, with 12 bases remaining between them. This CDR3 is built from 12 residues. The CDR3, as DNA: TGTGCCAGCAGACGCCCGGGAGGTGGCTACACCTTC. It yields the protein CASRRPGGGYTF.

The chain employs TRBV2 and TRBJ1-1, with 7 bases that match TRBD1. This CDR3 spans 15 amino acids. Germline V gene sequence: CDR1 SNHLY, CDR2 FYNNEI. V lost 5 bases, J lost 5 bases, and 11 bases stayed unmatched. The CDR3 DNA reads as TGTGCCAGCAGTAGACAGGGAGACTTGATAACTGAAGCTTTCTTT. Its translation: CASSRQGDLITEAFF. Together with reference TRBV2 and TRBJ1-1, the CDR3 gives the full variable domain: EPEVTQTPSHQVTQMGQEVILRCVPISNHLYFYWYRQILGQKVEFLVSFYNNEISEKSEIFDDQFSVERPDGSNFTLKIRSTKLEDSAMYFCASSRQGDLITEAFFGQGTRLTVV.

The chain has TRBV28 and TRBJ2-3, with 8 nucleotides matching TRBD1. V was clipped by 6 bases and J by 3 bases; unmatched bases: 8. The CDR3 extends over 15 amino acids. Germline V gives CDR1 MDHEN, CDR2 SYDVKM. The CDR3 loop reads CASRPRDRLTDTQYF. The CDR3 nucleotides read TGTGCCAGCAGACCCCGGGACAGGTTAACAGATACGCAGTATTTT.

The CDR3 loop is CASGDSDTGELFF. In DNA, the CDR3 is TGTGCCAGCGGGGACAGTGACACCGGGGAGCTGTTTTTT. The chain is built from TRBV19 and TRBJ2-2, with 7 positions matching TRBD1. The CDR3 has 13 amino acids. Germline CDR1 and CDR2: LNHDA and SQIVND (reference sequence). The ends lost 9 bases at V and 3 bases at J; junction bases unmatched: 4.